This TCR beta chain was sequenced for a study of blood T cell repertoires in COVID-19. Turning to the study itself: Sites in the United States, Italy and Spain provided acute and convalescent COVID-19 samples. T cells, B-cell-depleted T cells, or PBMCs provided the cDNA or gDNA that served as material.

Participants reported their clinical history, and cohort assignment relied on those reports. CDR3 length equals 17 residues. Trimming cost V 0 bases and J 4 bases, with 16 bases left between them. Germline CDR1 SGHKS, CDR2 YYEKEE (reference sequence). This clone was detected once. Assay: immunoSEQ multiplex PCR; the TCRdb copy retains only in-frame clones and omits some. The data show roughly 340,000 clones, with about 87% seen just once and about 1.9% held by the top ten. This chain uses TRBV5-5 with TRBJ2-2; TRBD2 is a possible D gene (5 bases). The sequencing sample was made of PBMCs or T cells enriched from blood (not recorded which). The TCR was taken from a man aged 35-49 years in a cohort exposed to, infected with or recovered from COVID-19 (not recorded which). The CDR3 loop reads CASSLASAGEGTGELFF. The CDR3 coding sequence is TGTGCCAGCAGCTTGGCGTCGGCGGGCGAAGGCACCGGGGAGCTGTTTTTT.